The T cell receptor (beta chain) described here comes from a study of blood T cell repertoires in COVID-19 (dated by TCRdb to the early 2020s). General notes on the study: Samples from collaborators originated in the United States, Italy and Spain and spanned both the acute and convalescent phases of COVID-19. Where available, HLA class I and class II types were taken from metadata supplied by the sample provider and were not determined by assay-based typing. Nearly every sample came with metadata listing a de-identified subject ID, COVID-19 status, age in years and sex. The repertoires were made available in a free public database intended to serve as a resource for research on the immune response to SARS-CoV-2. The dataset comprised deeply sampled blood TCRbeta repertoires from subjects exposed to, actively infected with, or recovered from COVID-19. The samples were drawn from the first 160 participants of the ongoing ImmuneRACE study and from over a thousand subjects provided by 6 global collaborators. The prospective study material was composed of cDNA or gDNA derived from T cells, B-cell-depleted T cells, or PBMCs.

A remark on this clone: Its binding antigen is unknown. No much larger clonotype is one base removed from it; base qualities were not supplied.

Enrolling through a virtual design, the prospective study's participants ranged in age from roughly 18 to 100 years and lived across about two dozen United States geographic areas. In the prospective study, participants were assigned to cohorts based on the clinical history participants reported in a screening survey and a study questionnaire. In the prospective study, whole blood, serum and a nasopharyngeal or oropharyngeal swab were collected from each participant by mobile phlebotomists. Participants in the prospective study had the option to provide additional blood draws and questionnaires over an approximately 2-month period. Before DNA extraction, prospective study blood samples were shipped either frozen or at room temperature. CDR1 and CDR2, looked up from the germline V gene, are SGHTA and FQGNSA. Trimming at the junction amounts to 1 base on V and 4 bases on J, and the germline ends lie 13 bases apart. The CDR3 has 15 amino acids, counting the end cysteine and phenylalanine. The kept DNA is CDR3 alone, 45 bases in frame from the first base.

TCRbeta CDR3 regions were amplified from genomic DNA using the immunoSEQ Assay, a bias-controlled multiplex PCR. In the original analysis: The number of nucleated cells in each sample was estimated from the amplification of reference gene primers within the assay. To quantify the absolute abundance of each unique TCRbeta CDR3 rearrangement, sequence reads were collapsed and filtered. Productive Simpson clonality was computed per sample as the square root of Simpson's diversity index over productive rearrangements. In its TCRdb copy, this immuneACCESS table keeps in-frame sequences only and misses some clones. Where compared with another copy, unresolved V genes explain less than half of these, and the others have no known cause. V and J calls and clone size are given by that table; D and trimming were obtained from the DNA. The sample table holds about 200,000 clones, of which approximately 83% were seen once. The top ten constitute 3% to 4% of the sample.

Overall results and qualifications from the work: Clinical and demographic metadata were provided uncurated, with the amount varying by source and participant.

The chain links TRBV7-2 with TRBJ2-5; the D gene identity is not certain. Sequenced: PBMCs or T cells enriched from blood (not recorded which). The sequence was collected from a woman aged 40 to 50 with acute COVID-19. For the CDR3, the sequence is CASSLEGSAGETQYF. The nucleotide sequence is TGTGCCAGCAGCTTAGAAGGCAGCGCCGGAGAGACCCAGTACTTC.